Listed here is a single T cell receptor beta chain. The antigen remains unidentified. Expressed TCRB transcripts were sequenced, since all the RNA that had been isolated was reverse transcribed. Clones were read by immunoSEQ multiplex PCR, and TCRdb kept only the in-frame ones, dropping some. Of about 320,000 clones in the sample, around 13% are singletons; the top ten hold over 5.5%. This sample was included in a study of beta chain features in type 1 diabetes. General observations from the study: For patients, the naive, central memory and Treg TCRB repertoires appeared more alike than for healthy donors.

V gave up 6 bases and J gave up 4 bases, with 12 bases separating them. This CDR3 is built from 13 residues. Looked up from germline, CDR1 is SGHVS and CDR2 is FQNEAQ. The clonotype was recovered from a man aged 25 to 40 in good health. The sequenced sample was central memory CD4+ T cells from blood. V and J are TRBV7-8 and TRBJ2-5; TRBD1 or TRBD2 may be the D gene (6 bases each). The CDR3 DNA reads TGTGCCAGCAGACGAGGGGGGAGAGAGACCCAGTACTTC. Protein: CASRRGGRETQYF.